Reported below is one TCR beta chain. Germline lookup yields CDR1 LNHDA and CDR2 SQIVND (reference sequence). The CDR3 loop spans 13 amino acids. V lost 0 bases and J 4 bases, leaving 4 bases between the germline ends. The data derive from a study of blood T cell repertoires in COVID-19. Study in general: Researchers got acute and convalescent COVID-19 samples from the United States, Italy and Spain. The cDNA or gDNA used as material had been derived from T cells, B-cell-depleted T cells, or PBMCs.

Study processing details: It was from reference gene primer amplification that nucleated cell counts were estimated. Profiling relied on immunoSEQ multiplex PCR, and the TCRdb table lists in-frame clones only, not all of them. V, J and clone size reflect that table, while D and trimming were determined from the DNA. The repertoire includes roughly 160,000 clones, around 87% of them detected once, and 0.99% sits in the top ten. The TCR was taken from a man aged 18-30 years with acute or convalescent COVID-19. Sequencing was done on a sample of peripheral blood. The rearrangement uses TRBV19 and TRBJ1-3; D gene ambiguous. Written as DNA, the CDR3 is TGTGCCAGTAGTATAGAGGCCGGAAACACCATATATTTT. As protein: CASSIEAGNTIYF.